Listed here are 8 T cell receptor beta chains from one sample, sequenced in a study of T cell responses to AZD1222 COVID-19 vaccine. Profiling relied on immunoSEQ multiplex PCR, and the TCRdb table lists in-frame clones only, not all of them. The table has some 89,000 clones, roughly 90% seen once; the top ten hold more than 4.5%. The sample in question was peripheral blood, obtained on day 0 of MenACWY control vaccination. These receptors all stem from an adult in good health.

This clone appeared once. J is TRBJ2-2 and V is TRBV11-3; 8 nucleotides match TRBD1. V gave up 7 bases and J gave up 2 bases; unmatched junction bases: 3. The CDR3 runs 14 residues. Per germline, CDR1 SGHNT and CDR2 YENEEA. The CDR3 reads CASTGQGNTGELFF. The DNA for the CDR3 is TGTGCCAGCACTGGACAGGGTAACACCGGGGAGCTGTTTTTT. The whole variable domain, remainder taken from reference TRBV11-3 and TRBJ2-2, is EAGVVQSPRYKIIEKKQPVAFWCNPISGHNTLYWYLQNLGQGPELLIRYENEEAVDDSQLPKDRFSAERLKGVDSTLKIQPAELGDSAVYLCASTGQGNTGELFFGEGSRLTVL.

This chain links TRBV27 with TRBJ2-7; D gene ambiguous. The CDR3 is 14 amino acids. The germline V gene has CDR1 MNHEY and CDR2 SMNVEV (reference sequence). Between the trimmed V and J ends, which lost 9 bases and 0 bases, there was a span of 15 bases. Written as DNA, the CDR3 is TGTGCCAGTTACTCAAGCGCCAGCTCCTACGAGCAGTACTTC. As protein: CASYSSASSYEQYF.

Written as DNA, the CDR3 is TGTGCCGCTGGCCCCCTTACGGGCACCGGGGAGCTGTTTTTT. Residues: CAAGPLTGTGELFF. The chain carries TRBV24-1 and TRBJ2-2; D remains unclear. The germline V gene encodes CDR1 KGHDR and CDR2 SFDVKD. Deletions cut 12 bases from V and 4 bases from J, with 17 bases between. This CDR3 comprises 14 residues.

The chain carries TRBV7-6 and TRBJ2-4; D unresolved. This CDR3 is built from 13 residues. Per the germline V gene, CDR1 is SGHVS and CDR2 is FNYEAQ. The V end was cut by 8 bases, the J end by 0 bases, with 8 bases between. The CDR3 DNA reads as TGTGCCAGCGGTGACCTAGCCAAAAACATTCAGTACTTC. Amino acids: CASGDLAKNIQYF.

The V call is TRBV28, the J call TRBJ1-1, with TRBD1 as a possible D gene (5 bases). The V and J ends lost 10 bases and 11 bases respectively, with 17 bases between them. This CDR3 region has 11 residues. Germline V gives CDR1 MDHEN, CDR2 SYDVKM. This CDR3 is CATHGGRRAFF. In nucleotides, the CDR3 is TGTGCCACCCACGGGGGGAGACGGGCTTTCTTT.

The chain is built from TRBV28 and TRBJ1-2; the D gene is possibly TRBD1 (6 bases). V gave up 3 bases and J gave up 0 bases, with 14 bases separating them. Germline CDR1 and CDR2: MDHEN and SYDVKM. This CDR3 is built from 16 residues. DNA for the CDR3: TGTGCCAGCAGTTTCATTAGGGGGGGGACTAACTATGGCTACACCTTC. Translated, it gives CASSFIRGGTNYGYTF.

This chain joins TRBV24-1 and TRBJ2-1, with 7 bases identical to TRBD1. V lost 3 bases, J lost 3 bases, and 7 bases stayed unmatched. Germline-derived CDR1 and CDR2 are KGHDR and SFDVKD. CDR3 size: 16 residues. The CDR3 DNA is TGTGCCACCAGTGATACGACAGGGTCTAACTACAATGAGCAGTTCTTC. Translating it yields CATSDTTGSNYNEQFF.

This clone was counted once. V is TRBV19 and J is TRBJ1-2; maybe TRBD1 (5 bases). This CDR3 contains 13 residues. The ends were cut back, 4 bases at V and 6 bases at J, with 12 bases in the middle. CDR1 and CDR2 (germline): LNHDA, SQIVND (reference sequence). CDR3 sequence reads: CASSTQMTDGYTF. CDR3 nucleotide sequence: TGTGCCAGTAGTACCCAAATGACAGATGGCTACACCTTC.